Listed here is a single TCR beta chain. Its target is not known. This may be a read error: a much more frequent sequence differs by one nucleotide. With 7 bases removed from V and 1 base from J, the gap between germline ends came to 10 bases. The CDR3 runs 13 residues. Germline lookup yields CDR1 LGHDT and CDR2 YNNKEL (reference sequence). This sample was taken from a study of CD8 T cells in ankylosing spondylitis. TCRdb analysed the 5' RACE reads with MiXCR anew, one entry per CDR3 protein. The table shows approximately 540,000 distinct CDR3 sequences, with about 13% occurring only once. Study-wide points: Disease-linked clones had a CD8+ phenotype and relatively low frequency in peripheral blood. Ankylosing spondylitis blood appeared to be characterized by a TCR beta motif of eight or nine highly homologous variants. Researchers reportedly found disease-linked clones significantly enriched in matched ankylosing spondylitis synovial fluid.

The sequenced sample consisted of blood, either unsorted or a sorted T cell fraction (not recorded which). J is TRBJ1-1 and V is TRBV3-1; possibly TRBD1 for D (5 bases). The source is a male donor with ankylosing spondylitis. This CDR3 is CASNWGGNTEAFF. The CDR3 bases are TGTGCCAGCAACTGGGGGGGGAACACTGAAGCTTTCTTT.